The rows below give T cell receptor beta chains drawn from one sample of a study of beta chain features in type 1 diabetes. The protocol was immunoSEQ multiplex PCR, while the TCRdb copy is restricted to in-frame clones and leaves out a portion. The repertoire holds about 740,000 clones, around an eighth seen once, with about 0.02% in the top ten. Sequencing was carried out using naive CD4+ T cells from blood. These receptors were obtained from a young man with type 1 diabetes. The CDR3 runs from the conserved cysteine through the conserved F or W. A D gene is named only where the DNA matches it firmly. A clone size is listed for some rows: how often the clone was seen (once, few, many), or a class if it is expanded.

v_call	j_call	d_call	clone_size	cdr3_aa	cdr3_nt
TRBV30	TRBJ1-1	NA	few	CAWSAGGAFF	TGTGCCTGGAGTGCGGGAGGAGCTTTCTTT
TRBV19	TRBJ1-2	NA	few	CASSTVRGNYGYTF	TGTGCCAGTAGTACCGTCAGGGGAAACTATGGCTACACCTTC
TRBV30	TRBJ2-4	NA	NA	CAWSVQSQGSNIQYF	TGTGCCTGGAGTGTACAGAGTCAAGGGAGCAACATTCAGTACTTC
TRBV7-8	TRBJ2-7	TRBD1	NA	CASSPPGQPYEQYF	TGTGCCAGCAGCCCTCCGGGACAGCCATACGAGCAGTACTTC
TRBV6-1	TRBJ1-6	TRBD1	few	CASSGNRDRGYNSPLHF	TGTGCCAGCAGTGGTAACCGGGACAGGGGGTATAATTCACCCCTCCACTTT
TRBV28	TRBJ1-5	NA	NA	CASRSTGKQPQHF	TGTGCCAGCAGGTCCACAGGGAAGCAGCCCCAGCATTTT
TRBV7-2	TRBJ2-5	TRBD1	few	CASARPQGPWETQYF	TGTGCCAGCGCCAGGCCACAGGGGCCCTGGGAGACCCAGTACTTC
TRBV5-4	TRBJ1-2	NA	few	CASSHDRIYGYTF	TGTGCCAGCAGCCACGACAGGATCTATGGCTACACCTTC
TRBV7-3	TRBJ2-2	NA	once	CASSLLQGSTGELFF	TGTGCCAGCAGCTTATTACAGGGTAGCACCGGGGAGCTGTTTTTT
TRBV4-1	TRBJ1-2	TRBD1	few	CASSQDPLLLDRVGRNYGYTF	TGCGCCAGCAGCCAAGATCCCCTTCTATTAGACAGGGTGGGGAGGAACTATGGCTACACCTTC
TRBV29-1	TRBJ2-2	NA	NA	CSVEDEKTFTGELFF	TGCAGCGTTGAGGATGAGAAGACTTTTACCGGGGAGCTGTTTTTT
TRBV7-9	TRBJ1-5	NA	NA	CASSFSGSNQPQHF	TGTGCCAGCAGCTTCTCCGGGAGCAATCAGCCCCAGCATTTT
TRBV5-1	TRBJ2-5	TRBD1	NA	CASSLDRGQETQYF	TGCGCCAGCAGCTTGGACAGGGGCCAGGAGACCCAGTACTTC
TRBV6-1	TRBJ2-5	TRBD1	NA	CASSGQQGVWETQYF	TGTGCCAGCAGTGGTCAACAGGGGGTGTGGGAGACCCAGTACTTC
TRBV19	TRBJ1-1	NA	NA	CASSTGPAMNTEAFF	TGTGCCAGTAGTACCGGGCCAGCCATGAACACTGAAGCTTTCTTT
TRBV30	TRBJ1-1	NA	NA	CAWGPGTEAFF	TGTGCCTGGGGGCCAGGCACTGAAGCTTTCTTT
TRBV27	TRBJ1-6	NA	few	CASSLSIGGRISSYNSPLHF	TGTGCCAGCAGTTTATCGATCGGCGGACGGATCAGCTCCTATAATTCACCCCTCCACTTT
TRBV30	TRBJ2-5	TRBD2	NA	CACGSGLGSETQYF	TGTGCCTGTGGGTCGGGACTAGGGTCAGAGACCCAGTACTTC
TRBV4-1	TRBJ1-5	NA	few	CASSQGEDNQPQHF	TGCGCCAGCAGCCAGGGCGAGGACAATCAGCCCCAGCATTTT
TRBV2	TRBJ2-7	TRBD1	NA	CASSGQVYEQYF	TGTGCCAGCAGCGGACAGGTCTACGAGCAGTACTTC